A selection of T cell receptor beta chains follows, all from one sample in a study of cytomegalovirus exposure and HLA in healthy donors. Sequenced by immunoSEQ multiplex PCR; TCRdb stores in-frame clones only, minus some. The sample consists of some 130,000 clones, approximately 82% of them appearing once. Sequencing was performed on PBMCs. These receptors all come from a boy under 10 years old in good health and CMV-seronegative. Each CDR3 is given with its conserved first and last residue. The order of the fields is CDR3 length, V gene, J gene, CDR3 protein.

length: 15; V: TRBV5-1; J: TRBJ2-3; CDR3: CASSLPREAGDTQYF
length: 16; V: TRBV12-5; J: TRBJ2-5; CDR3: CASGFNRDRAMETQYF
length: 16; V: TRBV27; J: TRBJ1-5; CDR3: CASTPWRDRDNQPQHF
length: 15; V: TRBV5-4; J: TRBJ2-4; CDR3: CASSLRTSGSDIQYF
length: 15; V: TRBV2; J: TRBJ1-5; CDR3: CASRTGQGAYQPQHF
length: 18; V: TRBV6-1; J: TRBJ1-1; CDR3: CASSEPPGQGAMNTEAFF
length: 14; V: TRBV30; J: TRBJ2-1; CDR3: CAWKFSGGYNEQFF
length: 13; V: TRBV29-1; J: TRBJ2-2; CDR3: CSAETENTGELFF
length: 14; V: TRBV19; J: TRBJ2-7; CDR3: CASSIPGSRYEQYF
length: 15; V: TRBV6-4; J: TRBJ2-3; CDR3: CASSERSGTTDTQYF
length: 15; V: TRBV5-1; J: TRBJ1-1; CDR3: CASSGEGRVNTEAFF
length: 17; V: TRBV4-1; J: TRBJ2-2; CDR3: CASRPPGEGTETGELFF
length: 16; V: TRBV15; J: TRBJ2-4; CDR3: CATSPTPAGAKNIQYF
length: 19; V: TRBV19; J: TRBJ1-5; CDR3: CASSKVGRGSLKTNQPQHF
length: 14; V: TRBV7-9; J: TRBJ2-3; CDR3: CASSLDSPTDTQYF
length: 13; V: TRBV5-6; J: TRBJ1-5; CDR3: CASSLAGIQPQHF
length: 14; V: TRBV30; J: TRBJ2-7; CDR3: CAWSVLTLEHEQYF
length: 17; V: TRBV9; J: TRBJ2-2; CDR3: CASSVPLTSPNTGELFF
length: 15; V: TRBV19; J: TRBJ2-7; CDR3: CASSDPGGAFYEQYF
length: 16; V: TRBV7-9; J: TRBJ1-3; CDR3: CASSFDSAFSGNTIYF
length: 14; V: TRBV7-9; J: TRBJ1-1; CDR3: CASSSGDSFTEAFF
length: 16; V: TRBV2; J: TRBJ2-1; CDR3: CASFRLSGASYNEQFF
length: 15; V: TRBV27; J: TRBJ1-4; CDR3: CASSPRPGTLEKLFF
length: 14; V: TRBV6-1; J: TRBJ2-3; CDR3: CASSARHLTDTQYF
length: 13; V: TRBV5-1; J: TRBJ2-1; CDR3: CASSFTGGNEQFF
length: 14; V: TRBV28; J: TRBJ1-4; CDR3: CASSQQGASEKLFF
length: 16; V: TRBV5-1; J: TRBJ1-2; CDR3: CASSLGLGRGSYGYTF
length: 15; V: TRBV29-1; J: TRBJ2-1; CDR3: CSVAGPASQGPEQFF
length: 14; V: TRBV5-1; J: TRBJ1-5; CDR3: CASSPGQGNQPQHF
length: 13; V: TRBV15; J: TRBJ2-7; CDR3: CATSRDRPYEQYF
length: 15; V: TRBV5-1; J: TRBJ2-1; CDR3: CASSSLAGASCEQFF
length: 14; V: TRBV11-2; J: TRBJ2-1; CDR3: CASRDAGAYNEQFF
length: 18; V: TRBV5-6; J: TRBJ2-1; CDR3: CASSLSPLAGGPNNEQFF
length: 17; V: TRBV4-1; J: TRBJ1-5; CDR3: CASSQPTGQGARQPQHF
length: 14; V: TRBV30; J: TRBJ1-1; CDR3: CAWSVQRTGSEAFF
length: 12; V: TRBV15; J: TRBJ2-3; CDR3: CATSRPRDSKNF
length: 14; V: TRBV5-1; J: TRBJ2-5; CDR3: CASSLLQRGAAQYF
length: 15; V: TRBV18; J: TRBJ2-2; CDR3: CASSELGQTTGELFF
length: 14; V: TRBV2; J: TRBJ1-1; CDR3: CASSEAGGNTEAFF
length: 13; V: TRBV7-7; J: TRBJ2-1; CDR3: CASSFLVADEQFF
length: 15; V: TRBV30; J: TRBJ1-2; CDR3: CAWSVPGSEVYRDTF
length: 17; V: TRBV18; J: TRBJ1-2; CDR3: CASSPGQRLLANYGYTF
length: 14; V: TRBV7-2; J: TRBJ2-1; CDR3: CASSSGQGANEQFF
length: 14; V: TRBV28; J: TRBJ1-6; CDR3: CASSFNAGGSPLHF
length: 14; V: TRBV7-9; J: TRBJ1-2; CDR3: CASTEKGAGDGYTF